This T cell receptor (beta chain) emerged from a study of identical twins. Findings and limits, study-wide: Potential partial confounding of zero-insertion analyses by invariant MAIT and iNKT cells was noted. These conclusions were based on statistical analysis (cross-sectional, not following the same donors).

In this sample, this clonotype turned up many times. Its antigen remains unknown. TCRdb reprocessed the 5' RACE reads via MiXCR and lists one record per CDR3 protein. The sample contains 450,000 to 600,000 distinct CDR3 sequences, approximately 20% of which appear only once. The ends were cut back, 1 base at V and 2 bases at J, with 9 bases in the middle. Germline CDR1 reads MGHRA; CDR2 reads YSYEKL. The CDR3 loop spans 14 amino acids. These data also featured in a second study, about yellow fever vaccine responses in identical twins. That source notes: Each twin's T cell response to the vaccine was reported to look partly convergent and partly personalized.

J is TRBJ2-7 and V is TRBV4-1, with TRBD2 as a possible D gene (5 bases). The sample consisted of CD4+ T cells sorted from blood. This sequence was found in a woman aged 18-29 years in good health. CDR3 sequence (DNA): TGCGCCAGCAGCCAAGGAAGCGGAGCCTACGAGCAGTACTTC. Protein: CASSQGSGAYEQYF.